The text below deals with one T cell receptor beta chain. Per the original data handling: For nucleated cells, counts were estimated from reference gene primer amplification. The data were produced by immunoSEQ multiplex PCR, yet TCRdb's version contains in-frame clones alone and is incomplete. The V and J calls and the clone size are those of that table, but D and trimming were determined from the DNA. Of approximately 300,000 clones in the sample, about 93% were seen once. During active infection, Seattle patients enrolled and were then monitored through disease. There are 14 residues in the CDR3. The V and J ends lost 3 bases and 1 base respectively, with 10 bases between them. CDR1 and CDR2 (germline): SGHRS, YFSETQ. This sample was taken from a study of blood T cell repertoires in COVID-19. Study details: Some COVID-19 samples were acute and others convalescent; all came from the United States, Italy and Spain.

This chain links TRBV5-1 with TRBJ1-1, with D possibly TRBD1 on 5 matching bases. The clonotype originates from a woman in her 30s with COVID-19, enrolled during active disease. The specimen sequenced was peripheral blood. The CDR3 nucleotides are TGCGCCAGCAGCTCATCAGGGCAGAACACTGAAGCTTTCTTT. Amino acids: CASSSSGQNTEAFF.